This note documents a single T cell receptor (beta chain) sequence. Its antigen remains unidentified. The CDR3 length is 15 residues. CDR1 SQVTM and CDR2 ANQGSEA come from the germline V gene. V gave up 6 bases and J gave up 5 bases, with 22 bases separating them. Using immunoSEQ multiplex PCR, the repertoire was profiled, and TCRdb retains in-frame clones only, with some absent. The sample has 150,000 to 200,000 clones, roughly 93% seen once. This entry belongs to a study of T cell responses to AZD1222 COVID-19 vaccine. Turning to the study itself: Second-dose recipients at about 4 or about 12 weeks were treated as one pooled group. Notes on the study in general: Only a handful of AZD1222 recipients, six or seven in all, had baseline seropositivity.

This TCR derives from an adult in good health. V usage is TRBV29-1 and J usage is TRBJ1-1; D is unresolved. The sequenced sample was peripheral blood, obtained on day 0 of AZD1222 vaccination. The CDR3 protein is CSVSHPAGLRTEAFF. In nucleotides, the CDR3 is TGCAGCGTATCACACCCAGCCGGGTTACGGACTGAAGCTTTCTTT. The full variable domain, its missing parts supplied by reference TRBV29-1 and TRBJ1-1, is SAVISQKPSRDICQRGTSLTIQCQVDSQVTMMFWYRQQPGQSLTLIATANQGSEATYESGFVIDKFPISRPNLTFSTLTVSNMSPEDSSIYLCSVSHPAGLRTEAFFGQGTRLTVV.